These T cell receptor beta chains were read from a single sample in a study of blood T cells in healthy people across ages. TCRdb independently ran MiXCR on the 5' RACE reads; one entry per CDR3 protein. The table has about 1 million distinct CDR3 sequences, roughly a quarter seen once. The data also belong to a second study, concerning T cells of mothers and their children.

The sequenced sample consisted of blood. Receptors were obtained from a girl aged 2-15 years in good health. CDR3s include the opening cysteine and the closing phenylalanine or tryptophan. A D gene is named only where the DNA matches it firmly. Clone size is given for some rows only: seen once, a few or many times, or a class if the clone is expanded.

D gene,clone size,J gene,V gene,CDR3 protein,CDR3 DNA
TRBD2,.,TRBJ2-1,TRBV29-1,CSVFVWEGYNEQFF,TGCAGCGTTTTTGTGTGGGAGGGGTACAATGAGCAGTTCTTC
.,few,TRBJ2-1,TRBV29-1,CSVVTSSYNEQFF,TGCAGCGTTGTTACCAGCTCCTACAATGAGCAGTTCTTC
TRBD1,few,TRBJ2-7,TRBV9,CASSGRDSVFYEQYF,TGTGCCAGCAGCGGTCGGGACAGCGTTTTCTACGAGCAGTACTTC
.,few,TRBJ2-3,TRBV27,CASSLSGYLLTDTQYF,TGTGCCAGCAGTTTATCGGGCTACCTCCTCACAGATACGCAGTATTTT
TRBD2,.,TRBJ2-1,TRBV5-4,CASSLDVAGSNEQFF,TGTGCCAGCAGCTTGGATGTAGCGGGGAGCAATGAGCAGTTCTTC
TRBD1,.,TRBJ2-5,TRBV24-1,CATSDRTSLGQGSETQYF,TGTGCCACCAGTGACCGCACCTCTCTGGGACAGGGCAGCGAGACCCAGTACTTC
.,.,TRBJ1-4,TRBV10-3,CAISEDQDDEKLFF,TGTGCCATCAGTGAGGACCAGGACGATGAAAAACTGTTTTTT
.,few,TRBJ2-3,TRBV5-1,CASSFTEDTQYF,TGCGCCAGCAGCTTTACAGAAGATACGCAGTATTTT
.,.,TRBJ1-6,TRBV14,CASSQDSNSPLHF,TGTGCCAGCAGCCAAGACTCTAATTCACCCCTCCACTTT
.,few,TRBJ1-4,TRBV13,CASSSSSGWDEKLFF,TGTGCCAGCAGCTCTAGTTCGGGGTGGGACGAAAAACTGTTTTTT
TRBD1,.,TRBJ1-1,TRBV6-1,CASGEIRDRGPAFF,TGTGCCAGCGGCGAAATCCGGGACAGGGGGCCGGCTTTCTTT
.,few,TRBJ1-2,TRBV29-1,CSGITGYGNYGYTF,TGCAGCGGAATAACAGGGTACGGGAACTATGGCTACACCTTC
.,few,TRBJ1-1,TRBV6-2/TRBV6-3,CASSYSLPGLTEAFF,TGTGCCAGCAGTTACTCGCTGCCCGGGCTCACTGAAGCTTTCTTT
.,.,TRBJ2-1,TRBV5-5,CASVAYRTFNEQFF,TGTGCCAGCGTAGCCTATAGGACATTCAATGAGCAGTTCTTC
TRBD1,few,TRBJ2-5,TRBV5-5,CASVPGQGVETQYF,TGTGCCAGCGTCCCGGGACAGGGAGTGGAGACCCAGTACTTC
TRBD2,few,TRBJ2-6,TRBV12-3/TRBV12-4,CASSFIPLAGGRGANVLTF,TGTGCCAGCAGTTTCATACCCTTAGCGGGAGGGCGTGGGGCCAACGTCCTGACTTTC
TRBD1,.,TRBJ1-5,TRBV9,CASSTGQGENQPQRF,TGTGCCAGCAGCACAGGACAGGGGGAAAATCAGCCCCAGCGTTTT
.,once,TRBJ2-3,TRBV19,CASTFDGDTDTQYF,TGTGCCAGTACATTTGACGGAGACACAGATACGCAGTATTTT
.,many,TRBJ1-4,TRBV7-2,CASSIIRAGTASGLFF,TGTGCCAGCAGCATAATAAGGGCCGGGACGGCGTCGGGACTGTTTTTT
.,.,TRBJ1-1,TRBV29-1,CSVESGFAFF,TGCAGCGTTGAATCCGGGTTCGCTTTCTTT